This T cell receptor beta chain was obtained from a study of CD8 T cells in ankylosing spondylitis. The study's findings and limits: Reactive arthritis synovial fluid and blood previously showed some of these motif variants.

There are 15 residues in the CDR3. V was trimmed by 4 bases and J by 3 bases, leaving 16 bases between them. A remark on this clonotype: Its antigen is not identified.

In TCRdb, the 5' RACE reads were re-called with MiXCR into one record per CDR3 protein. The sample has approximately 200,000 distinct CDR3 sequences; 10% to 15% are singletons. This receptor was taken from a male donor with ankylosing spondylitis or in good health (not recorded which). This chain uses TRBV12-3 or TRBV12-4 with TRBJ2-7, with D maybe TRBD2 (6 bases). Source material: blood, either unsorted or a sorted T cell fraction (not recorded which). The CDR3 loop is CASSSGTLLHYEQYF. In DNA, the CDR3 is TGTGCCAGCAGTTCCGGGACTTTGTTACACTACGAGCAGTACTTC.